This entry lists 25 T cell receptor beta chains sequenced from one sample in a study of shared clonotypes between healthy human individuals (dated by TCRdb to 2020 to 2021). Receptor amplification or capture employed the immunoSEQ multiplex PCR assay. This is the immuneACCESS table as TCRdb keeps it, with only in-frame sequences that have V and J called. A part of the clones is gone; compared with another copy, unresolved V genes explain less than half, and the rest is unexplained. The sample includes fewer than 1 million clones, with approximately 96% observed a single time. Clones ranked in the top ten supply less than 0.25% of the sample. For the CD8 naive samples, CD45RO-negative cells were positively selected for CCR7, yielding a CD45RA+CCR7+ population from which TemRA cells were excluded. Source material: naive CD8+ T cells sorted from blood. Taken with the paper, the label for cell subset or site translates to: CD45RA+CCR7+. The receptors shown here come from a man aged 30 to 45 in good health.

The rearrangement uses TRBV2 and TRBJ1-5; possibly TRBD1 for D (5 bases). Germline-derived CDR1 and CDR2 are SNHLY and FYNNEI. The CDR3 covers 15 residues. The V end lost 7 bases, the J end lost 0 bases, and 13 bases lay between the germline ends. The CDR3 DNA reads TGTGCCAGCAAAGGGGAACTCTATAGCAATCAGCCCCAGCATTTT. Protein sequence: CASKGELYSNQPQHF.

This sequence joins TRBV30 and TRBJ2-5; the D is unclear. V lost 0 bases and J lost 2, with 10 bases in between. The CDR3 is 14 amino acids. Germline V gene sequence: CDR1 GTSNPN, CDR2 SVGIG (reference sequence). CDR3 DNA sequence: TGTGCCTGGAGTGTATTAGGGCTTCAAGAGACCCAGTACTTC. Its protein product is CAWSVLGLQETQYF.

The chain joins TRBV28 to TRBJ2-1, with D unresolved. Germline V CDR1 and CDR2: MDHEN, SYDVKM. Trimming took off 1 base at V and 0 bases at J, with 22 bases between the two ends. The CDR3 covers 20 residues. CDR3 bases: TGTGCCAGCAGTTTATTCACGGCAGGACGACCTTCTAGCTCCTACAATGAGCAGTTCTTC. It codes for CASSLFTAGRPSSSYNEQFF.

The chain uses TRBV7-8 and TRBJ2-1; D may be TRBD1 or TRBD2 (5 bases each). The V gene lost 5 bases and the J gene lost 3 bases, with 17 bases spanning the gap. The CDR3 covers 16 residues. The germline V gene encodes CDR1 SGHVS and CDR2 FQNEAQ. This CDR3 reads CASSPTGQLVYNEQFF. Here the CDR3 DNA reads TGTGCCAGCAGCCCCACGGGGCAGTTGGTCTACAATGAGCAGTTCTTC.

V gene TRBV7-6 combines with J gene TRBJ2-1; the D is unclear. The CDR3 length is 12 residues. Germline V gene lookup returns CDR1 SGHVS and CDR2 FNYEAQ. V lost 2 bases, J lost 6 bases, and 5 bases lay in between. CDR3 protein: CASSLIGNEQFF. CDR3 DNA: TGTGCCAGCAGCTTAATTGGCAATGAGCAGTTCTTC. The full variable domain, rest sourced from reference TRBV7-6 and TRBJ2-1, is GAGVSQSPRYKVTKRGQDVALRCDPISGHVSLYWYRQALGQGPEFLTYFNYEAQQDKSGLPNDRFSAERPEGSISTLTIQRTEQRDSAMYRCASSLIGNEQFFGPGTRLTVL.

This chain links TRBV10-3 with TRBJ2-7; tentatively, D is TRBD2 (6 bases). The CDR3 consists of 13 residues. Between the trimmed V and J ends, which lost 10 bases and 2 bases, there was a span of 15 bases. From germline, CDR1 is ENHRY and CDR2 SYGVKD. In DNA form, the CDR3 reads TGTGCCACCCTGGGTAGCGGACCCTACGAGCAGTACTTC. It translates to CATLGSGPYEQYF.

DNA of the CDR3: TGTGCCAGCAGCCCGGACAGTTATAGCAATCAGCCCCAGCATTTT. It codes for CASSPDSYSNQPQHF. The V and J genes are TRBV9 and TRBJ1-5; possibly TRBD1 for D (6 bases). V was shortened by 4 bases and J by 0 bases, with 11 bases between the two germline ends. The CDR3 runs 15 residues. CDR1 SGDLS and CDR2 YYNGEE come from the germline V gene.

This clone came up once. The chain couples TRBV9 to TRBJ1-3; D is ambiguous. V lost 0 bases and J lost 0, with 10 bases in between. The CDR3 loop spans 16 amino acids. CDR1 is SGDLS and CDR2 is YYNGEE in the germline V gene. The CDR3 is CASSVAGGVSGNTIYF. In DNA, the CDR3 is TGTGCCAGCAGCGTAGCGGGTGGCGTCTCTGGAAACACCATATATTTT.

This clone was seen only once. The rearrangement joins TRBV5-5 to TRBJ2-7, with a possible D match to TRBD2 (6 bases). The germline gives CDR1 SGHKS, CDR2 YYEKEE (reference sequence). V lost 2 bases to trimming and J lost 4 bases, with 13 bases between them. The CDR3 consists of 14 residues. The CDR3 DNA is TGTGCCAGCAGCTTAAGGGACTGGGAATACGAGCAGTACTTC. Amino acids: CASSLRDWEYEQYF. Looking up the rest from reference TRBV5-5 and TRBJ2-7 gives the full variable domain: DAGVTQSPTHLIKTRGQQVTLRCSPISGHKSVSWYQQVLGQGPQFIFQYYEKEERGRGNFPDRFSARQFPNYSSELNVNALLLGDSALYLCASSLRDWEYEQYFGPGTRLTVT.

The CDR3 loop is CASILTPGLELGVDEQFF. CDR3 nucleotide sequence: TGTGCCAGCATCCTAACCCCGGGACTAGAACTGGGCGTCGATGAGCAGTTCTTC. J is TRBJ2-1 and V is TRBV11-2, with 8 bases aligning to TRBD2. The germline CDR1 and CDR2 sequences are SGHAT and FQNNGV. Germline trimming cut 7 bases from V and 8 bases from J; bases unmatched to any gene: 22. The CDR3 contains 18 residues.

This clone was observed a single time. At the DNA level, this CDR3 is encoded by other sequences in the same sample as well. The chain uses TRBV9 and TRBJ2-3, with D maybe TRBD2 (5 bases). Germline CDR1 reads SGDLS; CDR2 reads YYNGEE. The CDR3 consists of 14 residues. V lost 0 bases and J 2 bases, leaving 7 bases between the germline ends. In DNA, the CDR3 is TGTGCCAGCAGCGTAGCGGGGTACACAGATACGCAGTATTTT. This sequence encodes CASSVAGYTDTQYF.

The V gene is TRBV4-1, the J gene TRBJ1-1; 10 nucleotides line up with TRBD1. This CDR3 spans 15 amino acids. Germline CDR1 and CDR2: MGHRA and YSYEKL. Trimming removed 3 bases from V and 0 bases from J; junction bases left unmatched: 1. CDR3 protein: CASSHDRGLNTEAFF. CDR3 nucleotide sequence: TGCGCCAGCAGCCACGACAGGGGGCTGAACACTGAAGCTTTCTTT.

The chain has TRBV29-1 and TRBJ1-2; D might be TRBD1 (5 bases). Germline CDR1 and CDR2: SQVTM and ANQGSEA. V gave up 5 bases and J gave up 3 bases, with 25 bases separating them. This CDR3 has 17 residues. DNA for the CDR3: TGCAGCGTTCAAAGACGACAGAGCTCTCGCGCGGACTATGGCTACACCTTC. It encodes CSVQRRQSSRADYGYTF.

This clone was observed once. The chain couples TRBV13 to TRBJ2-7, with a tentative D call TRBD2 (6 bases). Trimming pared 2 bases from V and 1 base from J, leaving 9 bases between. The germline CDR1 and CDR2 sequences are PRHDT and FYEKMQ (reference sequence). The CDR3 has 14 residues. The CDR3: CASSLPSVSYEQYF. CDR3 bases: TGTGCCAGCAGCTTACCTAGCGTATCCTACGAGCAGTACTTC.

This clone was found once. The rearrangement uses TRBV9 and TRBJ1-1; the D gene is possibly TRBD1 (5 bases). Trimming shortened V by 3 bases and J by 0 bases, and 12 bases separated the two germline ends. In germline, CDR1 is SGDLS, CDR2 YYNGEE. The CDR3 totals 15 residues. DNA for the CDR3: TGTGCCAGCAGCGCCGGGTCAGGGTTGAACACTGAAGCTTTCTTT. It translates to CASSAGSGLNTEAFF.

V gene TRBV9 combines with J gene TRBJ2-7; 9 bases match TRBD1. V was clipped by 3 bases and J by 3 bases; unmatched bases: 4. Germline V gene data show CDR1 as SGDLS and CDR2 as YYNGEE. CDR3 length equals 14 residues. The CDR3 nucleotides read TGTGCCAGCAGCGGGACAGGGGTCAACTACGAGCAGTACTTC. As protein: CASSGTGVNYEQYF.

This clone appeared once. The chain employs TRBV7-2 and TRBJ1-2; D call uncertain. This CDR3 comprises 13 residues. V shed 1 base and J shed 1 base, with 4 bases lying between them. Per the germline V gene, CDR1 is SGHTA and CDR2 is FQGNSA. CDR3 DNA: TGTGCCAGCAGCTTAGGGAATAACTATGGCTACACCTTC. This codes for CASSLGNNYGYTF.

The chain recombines TRBV5-1 with TRBJ2-5; D might be TRBD2 (5 bases). The CDR3 totals 13 residues. Per the germline V gene, CDR1 is SGHRS and CDR2 is YFSETQ. Trimming shortened V by 5 bases and J by 2 bases, and 10 bases separated the two germline ends. The CDR3: CASRPDYQETQYF. The CDR3 DNA follows: TGCGCCAGCAGACCTGACTATCAAGAGACCCAGTACTTC.

The chain links TRBV10-2 to TRBJ2-7; TRBD1 or TRBD2 may be the D gene (5 bases each). Trimming took 3 bases from V and 3 from J, leaving 15 bases between them. The CDR3 consists of 15 residues. CDR1 WSHSY and CDR2 SAAADI come from the germline V gene. CDR3 protein: CASSDRQRRHYEQYF. The CDR3 DNA reads TGCGCCAGCAGTGACCGACAGCGGAGACACTACGAGCAGTACTTC.

This sequence joins TRBV4-1 and TRBJ2-7; 7 nucleotides agree with TRBD1. The CDR3 has 17 amino acids. J gave up 5 bases and V 1 base, and 14 bases lay outside the gene matches. CDR1 MGHRA and CDR2 YSYEKL come from the germline V gene. CDR3 bases: TGCGCCAGCAGCCAAGGCCCAGCAGGGGGAGTCAAAAACGAGCAGTACTTC. This translates into CASSQGPAGGVKNEQYF.

The rearrangement joins TRBV2 to TRBJ2-2; D possibly corresponds to TRBD2 (6 bases). Deletions cut 7 bases from V and 3 bases from J, with 12 bases between. This CDR3 contains 14 residues. Germline CDR1 SNHLY, CDR2 FYNNEI. The CDR3 bases are TGTGCCAGCATCGAGACTAGTTACACCGGGGAGCTGTTTTTT. Its translation is CASIETSYTGELFF.

CDR3 residues: CAWSVQENQPQHF. Here the CDR3 DNA reads TGTGCCTGGAGTGTACAGGAAAATCAGCCCCAGCATTTT. J is TRBJ1-5 and V is TRBV30; D possibly corresponds to TRBD1 (5 bases). CDR1 and CDR2 (germline): GTSNPN, SVGIG (reference sequence). Trimming removed 0 bases at V and 4 bases at J, with 7 bases between. The CDR3 contains 13 residues.

The chain carries TRBV5-1 and TRBJ1-2; perhaps TRBD1 as D (5 bases). V gave up 5 bases and J gave up 4 bases, with 15 bases separating them. Germline V CDR1 and CDR2: SGHRS, YFSETQ. The CDR3 runs 14 residues. The CDR3 reads CASRPTGTLYGYTF. In DNA form, the CDR3 reads TGCGCCAGCAGGCCAACAGGCACGCTCTATGGCTACACCTTC.

J is TRBJ2-7 and V is TRBV5-1, with TRBD1 matching over 7 bases. The CDR3 is 15 amino acids. J gave up 3 bases and V 0 bases, and 6 bases lay outside the gene matches. Germline V gene sequence: CDR1 SGHRS, CDR2 YFSETQ. The DNA of the CDR3 is TGCGCCAGCAGCTTGGGAGGGGGCCTTAACTACGAGCAGTACTTC. This codes for CASSLGGGLNYEQYF.

The CDR3 is CASSQVVSPDTQYF. CDR3 DNA sequence: TGCGCCAGCAGCCAAGTAGTCAGTCCAGATACGCAGTATTTT. The V and J genes are TRBV4-3 and TRBJ2-3; D is unclear. Germline CDR1 LGHNA, CDR2 YSLEER. V was cut by 1 base and J by 4 bases, with 9 bases left in between. The CDR3 runs 14 residues.